The 14 T cell receptor beta chains listed next were all sequenced from one sample in a study of T cell repertoires and HLA-DP antigens. These TCRs' antigens remain unknown. Generated by immunoSEQ multiplex PCR, the TCRdb table keeps only in-frame clones and is missing some. The sample has over 100,000 clones, 80% to 95% seen once. The sequencing sample was made of CD4+ T cells from PBMCs. The receptor source for this set is a young woman in good health and CMV-seronegative.

This chain links TRBV18 with TRBJ1-3, with TRBD1 matching over 7 bases. CDR1 and CDR2 (germline): KGHSH, LQKENI. V shed 5 bases, J shed 1 base, and the junction held 5 bases outside the gene matches. The CDR3 has 15 amino acids. CDR3 nucleotide sequence: TGTGCCAGCTCATCTACAGGGGATTCTGGAAACACCATATATTTT. It encodes CASSSTGDSGNTIYF.

This clone appeared once. This chain links TRBV5-6 with TRBJ2-3; TRBD1 aligns across 9 bases. V gave up 6 bases and J gave up 4 bases; unmatched junction bases: 3. CDR1 and CDR2 from the germline V gene are SGHDT and YYEEEE. The CDR3 consists of 13 residues. This CDR3 reads CASTQGAADTQYF. CDR3 nucleotide sequence: TGTGCCAGCACACAGGGGGCTGCAGATACGCAGTATTTT.

The chain joins TRBV19 to TRBJ2-1; 11 nucleotides match TRBD2. V lost 4 bases and J lost 6; bases outside the gene matches: 11. This CDR3 is 17 amino acids long. The germline V gene has CDR1 LNHDA and CDR2 SQIVND (reference sequence). In DNA form, the CDR3 reads TGTGCCAGTAGTAGTGCTAGCGGGGGGTCCCGCTCCAATGAGCAGTTCTTC. It specifies CASSSASGGSRSNEQFF. Supplemented by reference TRBV19 and TRBJ2-1, the full variable domain reads DGGITQSPKYLFRKEGQNVTLSCEQNLNHDAMYWYRQDPGQGLRLIYYSQIVNDFQKGDIAEGYSVSREKKESFPLTVTSAQKNPTAFYLCASSSASGGSRSNEQFFGPGTRLTVL.

The chain carries TRBV7-9 and TRBJ2-1; D call uncertain. The CDR3 is 12 amino acids. Germline lookup yields CDR1 SEHNR and CDR2 FQNEAQ (reference sequence). Trimming took off 1 base at V and 9 bases at J, with 7 bases between the two ends. This CDR3 reads CASSLVGIEQFF. The CDR3 DNA reads TGTGCCAGCAGCTTAGTGGGGATTGAGCAGTTCTTC.

This chain connects TRBV28 to TRBJ1-3; TRBD1 is a possible D gene (5 bases). The CDR3 sequence is 16 residues long. V lost 3 bases, J lost 6 bases, and 18 bases lay in between. Germline assignment: CDR1 MDHEN and CDR2 SYDVKM. The CDR3 bases are TGTGCCAGCAGTTTTAGTTATGTCGGGGGTGTAAACACCATATATTTT. It is translated as CASSFSYVGGVNTIYF. The whole variable domain, remainder taken from reference TRBV28 and TRBJ1-3, is DVKVTQSSRYLVKRTGEKVFLECVQDMDHENMFWYRQDPGLGLRLIYFSYDVKMKEKGDIPEGYSVSREKKERFSLILESASTNQTSMYLCASSFSYVGGVNTIYFGEGSWLTVV.

The chain combines TRBV30 with TRBJ1-1; D perhaps matches TRBD1 (5 bases). The V end lost 2 bases, the J end lost 4 bases, and 8 bases lay between the germline ends. CDR3 length equals 12 residues. From germline, CDR1 is GTSNPN and CDR2 SVGIG (reference sequence). The CDR3 here is CAWSSGGTEAFF. CDR3 in DNA: TGTGCCTGGAGTTCGGGGGGCACTGAAGCTTTCTTT.

The chain employs TRBV4-3 and TRBJ2-1; 15 positions agree with TRBD2. V lost 5 bases, J lost 9 bases, and 14 bases stayed unmatched. This CDR3 spans 18 amino acids. Germline V CDR1 and CDR2: LGHNA, YSLEER. CDR3 amino acids: CASSWTSGGGPLNGEQFF. The CDR3 DNA reads TGCGCCAGCAGCTGGACTAGCGGGGGGGGTCCTTTAAACGGTGAGCAGTTCTTC.

This sequence joins TRBV5-1 and TRBJ2-1, with D uncertain. V was clipped by 0 bases and J by 2 bases, with 9 bases between them. Germline-derived CDR1 and CDR2 are SGHRS and YFSETQ. The CDR3 totals 15 residues. DNA of the CDR3: TGCGCCAGCAGCTTGGGGCAGTCTACCTACAATGAGCAGTTCTTC. Amino acid sequence: CASSLGQSTYNEQFF.

This clone was recorded once. The chain combines TRBV5-1 with TRBJ2-1, with D uncertain. The V gene's germline CDR1 is SGHRS and CDR2 YFSETQ. The CDR3 consists of 17 residues. Trimming removed 0 bases from V and 1 base from J, with 14 bases in between. CDR3 in DNA: TGCGCCAGCAGCTTGGAAGGGTTCTTGGGTTCCTACAATGAGCAGTTCTTC. The encoded protein is CASSLEGFLGSYNEQFF.

The rearrangement links TRBV9 to TRBJ2-2; D call uncertain. The V end lost 4 bases, the J end lost 6 bases, and 13 bases lay between the germline ends. Germline loops: CDR1 SGDLS, CDR2 YYNGEE. This CDR3 region has 14 residues. As DNA, the CDR3 is TGTGCCAGCAGCCCCGGACCGGTCCCCGGGGAGCTGTTTTTT. Translated, it gives CASSPGPVPGELFF. The full variable domain, in which reference TRBV9 and TRBJ2-2 provide the parts outside the CDR3, is DSGVTQTPKHLITATGQRVTLRCSPRSGDLSVYWYQQSLDQGLQFLIQYYNGEERAKGNILERFSAQQFPDLHSELNLSSLELGDSALYFCASSPGPVPGELFFGEGSRLTVL.

The chain combines TRBV5-8 with TRBJ1-5, with 7 nucleotides matching TRBD1. Germline CDR1 and CDR2: SGHTS and YDEGEE. The CDR3 runs 14 residues. V trimming: 4 bases; J trimming: 3 bases; junction bases outside the gene matches: 4. The CDR3 spells CASSRGLNNQPQHF. The CDR3 nucleotides read TGTGCCAGCAGCAGGGGGCTTAACAATCAGCCCCAGCATTTT. The variable domain in full, with the rest retrieved from reference TRBV5-8 and TRBJ1-5, is EAGVTQSPTHLIKTRGQQATLRCSPISGHTSVYWYQQALGLGLQFLLWYDEGEERNRGNFPPRFSGRQFPNYSSELNVNALELEDSALYLCASSRGLNNQPQHFGDGTRLSIL.

This clone was observed a single time. The gene calls are TRBV30 and TRBJ2-5; D gene ambiguous. CDR3 size: 10 residues. CDR1 is GTSNPN and CDR2 is SVGIG in the germline V gene (reference sequence). Trimming left V 3 bases short and J 3 bases short, with 2 bases between. CDR3 nucleotide sequence: TGTGCCTGGAGGGAAGAGACCCAGTACTTC. This encodes CAWREETQYF.

This chain joins TRBV2 and TRBJ2-7, with D perhaps matching TRBD1 (7 bases). The V end was cut by 6 bases, the J end by 1 base, with 13 bases between. Germline CDR1 and CDR2: SNHLY and FYNNEI. The CDR3 has 14 residues. CDR3 residues: CASSAGGKSYEQYF. For the CDR3, the DNA is TGTGCCAGCAGCGCAGGGGGGAAATCCTACGAGCAGTACTTC.

The chain couples TRBV4-2 to TRBJ2-1; 11 nucleotides align to TRBD2. CDR1 is LGHNA and CDR2 is YNFKEQ in the germline V gene. The CDR3 length is 16 residues. After removal of 0 bases from V and 7 bases from J, the junction contained 5 bases not matched to a gene. The CDR3 region has the DNA TGTGCCAGCAGCCAAGATCGGGCTAGCGGGGGGAATGAGCAGTTCTTC. It specifies CASSQDRASGGNEQFF.